The text below deals with one TCR beta chain. This record comes from a study of blood T cell repertoires in COVID-19. About the research overall: T cells, B-cell-depleted T cells, or PBMCs supplied cDNA or gDNA.

Per germline, CDR1 SGHNT and CDR2 YYREEE (reference sequence). The CDR3 is made up of 16 amino acids. V dropped 0 bases and J dropped 5 bases, with 17 bases sitting between them. Per the study methods: Nucleated cell number was recorded as an estimate derived from reference gene primer amplification. The method was immunoSEQ multiplex PCR; TCRdb's version includes in-frame clones alone and lacks a portion of them. D and trimming were read from the DNA, whereas the V and J calls and clone size are those reported in that table. The data show about 67,000 clones, about four fifths seen once. The chain employs TRBV5-4 and TRBJ2-5, with a tentative D call TRBD2 (5 bases). Sequencing was performed on peripheral blood. The source of this sequence is a woman aged 60-75 years with acute or convalescent COVID-19. The CDR3 reads CASSLGMREISETQYF. CDR3 coding DNA: TGTGCCAGCAGCTTGGGCATGAGGGAGATCTCGGAGACCCAGTACTTC. Complete variable domain (other parts from reference TRBV5-4 and TRBJ2-5): ETGVTQSPTHLIKTRGQQVTLRCSSQSGHNTVSWYQQALGQGPQFIFQYYREEENGRGNFPPRFSGLQFPNYSSELNVNALELDDSALYLCASSLGMREISETQYFGPGTRLLVL.